What follows is one TCR beta chain and its context. The junction and the germline gene differ at one end; a read error may be behind it. Per the authors' pipeline: The authors estimated nucleated cell counts from reference gene primer amplification. Libraries were prepared by immunoSEQ multiplex PCR; TCRdb keeps only in-frame clonotypes and omits some of them. From that table come the V and J calls and clone size; the DNA was used to work out D and trimming. This repertoire shows roughly 72,000 clones, 88% found once; its top ten account for around 40%. CDR1 is LNHDA and CDR2 is SQIVND in the germline V gene (reference sequence). The CDR3 sequence is 14 residues long. The data originate from a study of blood T cell repertoires in COVID-19. For the study at large: There were acute and convalescent COVID-19 samples, and they came from the United States, Italy and Spain. Nucleic acid was either cDNA or gDNA, and it came from T cells, B-cell-depleted T cells, or PBMCs.

Material: peripheral blood. This chain links TRBV19 with TRBJ1-2, with a possible D match to TRBD1 (6 bases). The receptor comes from a human donor in a cohort sampled during active COVID-19. The CDR3 region is CASSVEQGNYGYTF. The CDR3 coding sequence is TGTGCCAGTAGTGTAGAGCAGGGGAACTATGGCTACACCTTC.